This T cell receptor beta chain was recorded in a study of cytomegalovirus exposure and HLA in healthy donors. The wider study: The same platform was used for the 100 to 150 validation repertoires as for the approximately 670 first-cohort repertoires, as reported in a later analysis. Study conclusions and caveats: High specificity and sensitivity for cytomegalovirus status were reported for the classifier. One later analysis, an examination of the 120 or so validation repertoires, found that first-cohort TCR clusters tended to co-occur in them.

CDR1 is SGHNT, CDR2 YENEEA, per germline. V shed 5 bases, J shed 6 bases, and the junction held 10 bases outside the gene matches. The CDR3 totals 16 residues. Notes on this clone: Its antigen is unknown.

The data were produced by immunoSEQ multiplex PCR, yet TCRdb's version contains in-frame clones alone and is incomplete. The table records roughly 65,000 clones, around 95% of them present only once. Material: PBMCs. V and J are TRBV11-3 and TRBJ2-2; TRBD1 aligns across 9 bases. The receptor's source is a man aged 18-30 years in good health and CMV-seropositive. The CDR3 sequence: CASSRNRGLQAGELFF. In DNA form, the CDR3 reads TGTGCCAGCAGCAGAAACAGGGGGCTCCAGGCCGGGGAGCTGTTTTTT.